One and the same sample provided the 29 T cell receptor beta chains below, sequenced in a study of shared clonotypes between healthy human individuals. This table comes from immunoSEQ multiplex PCR, and its TCRdb copy is limited to in-frame clones, with some not included. The sample lists roughly 2,000,000 clones; about 94% were seen once. CD45RO-negative, CCR7-selected cells formed the naive CD8 fraction, which excluded terminally differentiated effector memory CD45RA+ cells. Sequencing was carried out using naive CD8+ T cells from PBMCs. Source of these receptors: a young man in good health. Some clones in this sample may be carry-over from other donors' samples.

The chain is built from TRBV28 and TRBJ2-7; D is perhaps TRBD1 (6 bases). CDR1 is MDHEN, CDR2 SYDVKM, per germline. Trimming removed 3 bases from V and 5 bases from J, with 17 bases in between. This CDR3 spans 15 amino acids. The CDR3 DNA follows: TGTGCCAGCAGTTTCTCGGGACAACCCTCTGACGAGCAGTACTTC. It codes for CASSFSGQPSDEQYF.

This chain connects TRBV14 to TRBJ2-1; D gene unclear. V lost 10 bases to trimming and J lost 10 bases, with 23 bases between them. CDR1 is SGHDN and CDR2 is FVKESK in the germline V gene. This CDR3 is built from 14 residues. CDR3 in DNA: TGTGCCACCTCCACTGCAAGAGGACCTATGGAGCAGTTCTTC. This translates into CATSTARGPMEQFF.

This chain connects TRBV5-1 to TRBJ2-1; weak D call: TRBD2 (6 bases). The CDR3 extends over 13 amino acids. The V gene's germline CDR1 is SGHRS and CDR2 YFSETQ. The germline V and J ends were trimmed by 5 bases and 6 bases, with 12 bases remaining between them. The CDR3 sequence: CASRAGKGNEQFF. In DNA form, the CDR3 reads TGCGCCAGCAGAGCGGGTAAAGGCAATGAGCAGTTCTTC. Using reference TRBV5-1 and TRBJ2-1 for the parts outside the CDR3, the full variable domain is KAGVTQTPRYLIKTRGQQVTLSCSPISGHRSVSWYQQTPGQGLQFLFEYFSETQRNKGNFPGRFSGRQFSNSRSEMNVSTLELGDSALYLCASRAGKGNEQFFGPGTRLTVL.

This rearrangement joins TRBV19 to TRBJ2-7; TRBD1 matches at 9 bases. The trim removed 5 bases at V and 3 bases at J, leaving 8 bases unmatched. The length of the CDR3 is 15 residues. Germline V gene lookup returns CDR1 LNHDA and CDR2 SQIVND (reference sequence). This CDR3 reads CASSPRDRDIYEQYF. CDR3 nucleotide sequence: TGTGCCAGTAGTCCCCGGGACAGGGACATCTACGAGCAGTACTTC.

This clone was picked up one time. The chain is built from TRBV27 and TRBJ2-7; 8 positions agree with TRBD2. Trimming removed 5 bases from V and 1 base from J; junction bases left unmatched: 7. CDR3 length: 15 residues. Germline lookup yields CDR1 MNHEY and CDR2 SMNVEV (reference sequence). In nucleotides, the CDR3 is TGTGCCAGCAGTCCAGGGACTAGGGGATCCTACGAGCAGTACTTC. Its protein product is CASSPGTRGSYEQYF.

The chain recombines TRBV25-1 with TRBJ2-7; 10 positions agree with TRBD1. The junction had 7 bases not matched to a gene; V was cut back by 4 bases and J by 4 bases. The CDR3 length is 15 residues. CDR1 and CDR2 from the germline V gene are MGHDK and SYGVNS. CDR3 in amino acids: CASSGQGAFAYEQYF. For the CDR3, the DNA is TGTGCCAGCAGTGGACAGGGGGCTTTCGCGTACGAGCAGTACTTC.

The chain combines TRBV7-9 with TRBJ2-7; the D is unclear. The CDR3 contains 16 residues. Between the trimmed V and J ends, which lost 3 bases and 0 bases, there was a span of 15 bases. In germline, CDR1 is SEHNR, CDR2 FQNEAQ (reference sequence). This CDR3 is CASSFPPTESSYEQYF. DNA for the CDR3: TGTGCCAGCAGCTTCCCCCCCACAGAGAGCTCCTACGAGCAGTACTTC.

The V and J genes are TRBV27 and TRBJ2-7; 9 positions match TRBD2. This CDR3 has 15 residues. Germline V gene data show CDR1 as MNHEY and CDR2 as SMNVEV (reference sequence). J gave up 2 bases and V 4 bases, and 6 bases lay outside the gene matches. The CDR3 loop is CASSSHSGGTYEQYF. As DNA, the CDR3 is TGTGCCAGCAGTTCCCATAGCGGGGGAACCTACGAGCAGTACTTC.

V gene TRBV27 combines with J gene TRBJ2-7, with 9 positions matching TRBD2. The CDR3 totals 16 residues. V lost 0 bases to trimming and J lost 2 bases; unmatched junction nucleotides: 5. The germline CDR1 and CDR2 sequences are MNHEY and SMNVEV (reference sequence). The DNA of the CDR3 is TGTGCCAGCAGTTTATCAGCGGGGGGCTATACCTACGAGCAGTACTTC. It is translated as CASSLSAGGYTYEQYF.

Remarks on this clone: Other nucleotide sequences from this sample produce the same CDR3. V and J are TRBV4-1 and TRBJ1-2; the D gene is possibly TRBD1 (5 bases). The CDR3 has 13 amino acids. Germline CDR1 is MGHRA and CDR2 is YSYEKL. Trimming shortened V by 1 base and J by 5 bases, and 8 bases separated the two germline ends. The CDR3 region has the DNA TGCGCCAGCAGCCAAGTTGGGGGTTATGGCTACACCTTC. Its protein product is CASSQVGGYGYTF.

The V and J genes are TRBV29-1 and TRBJ2-1; D gene unclear. The CDR3 is 11 residues long. Germline CDR1 and CDR2: SQVTM and ANQGSEA. Trimming pared 8 bases from V and 10 bases from J, leaving 15 bases between. This chain's CDR3 is CSTTERQEQFF. Here the CDR3 DNA reads TGCAGCACCACCGAGAGGCAGGAGCAGTTCTTC.

The rearrangement links TRBV9 to TRBJ2-7, with 10 bases that match TRBD2. Germline V lookup: CDR1 SGDLS, CDR2 YYNGEE. Trimming took 4 bases from V and 2 from J; bases not matched to a gene: 12. This CDR3 spans 17 amino acids. CDR3: CASSPKGRLAGAYEQYF. The CDR3 DNA reads TGTGCCAGCAGCCCCAAGGGGCGGCTAGCGGGGGCCTACGAGCAGTACTTC.

In this sample, this clone turned up a few times. The CDR3 reads CASIGHTEAFF. The CDR3 DNA sequence: TGTGCCAGCATCGGGCACACTGAAGCTTTCTTT. The chain couples TRBV6-1 to TRBJ1-1, with D unresolved. Between the trimmed V and J ends, which lost 7 bases and 3 bases, there was a span of 6 bases. The CDR3 has 11 residues. The germline CDR1 and CDR2 sequences are MNHNS and SASEGT.

The chain combines TRBV15 with TRBJ2-1; TRBD2 agrees at 11 bases. Germline V lookup: CDR1 LNHNV, CDR2 YYDKDF (reference sequence). CDR3 size: 14 residues. Losses at the gene ends were 8 bases for V and 4 bases for J; bases not matched to a gene: 4. The CDR3 is CATSLAGVYNEQFF. CDR3 sequence (DNA): TGTGCCACCTCACTAGCGGGAGTTTACAATGAGCAGTTCTTC. Based on the CDR3 plus reference TRBV15 and TRBJ2-1, the full variable domain is DAMVIQNPRYQVTQFGKPVTLSCSQTLNHNVMYWYQQKSSQAPKLLFHYYDKDFNNEADTPDNFQSRRPNTSFCFLDIRSPGLGDTAMYLCATSLAGVYNEQFFGPGTRLTVL.

Of note for this clone: The same CDR3 is also encoded by other DNA sequences in this sample. V usage is TRBV5-1 and J usage is TRBJ2-7, with D unresolved. The CDR3 consists of 14 residues. Germline lookup yields CDR1 SGHRS and CDR2 YFSETQ. The ends were cut back, 4 bases at V and 2 bases at J, with 13 bases in the middle. CDR3 amino acids: CASSPSRGTYEQYF. For the CDR3, the DNA is TGCGCCAGCAGCCCCAGCCGTGGGACCTACGAGCAGTACTTC.

Details on this clone: The sample contains more than one DNA sequence encoding this CDR3. The V and J genes are TRBV29-1 and TRBJ1-6; 7 nucleotides line up with TRBD1. Trimming cost V 5 bases and J 0 bases; bases outside gene matches: 1. CDR3 size: 14 residues. Looked up from germline, CDR1 is SQVTM and CDR2 is ANQGSEA. The CDR3 DNA reads as TGCAGCGTTAGGGACAGCTCCTATAATTCACCCCTCCACTTT. This encodes CSVRDSSYNSPLHF. Looking up the rest from reference TRBV29-1 and TRBJ1-6 gives the full variable domain: SAVISQKPSRDICQRGTSLTIQCQVDSQVTMMFWYRQQPGQSLTLIATANQGSEATYESGFVIDKFPISRPNLTFSTLTVSNMSPEDSSIYLCSVRDSSYNSPLHFGNGTRLTVT.

With regard to this clone: Other nucleotide sequences from this sample produce the same CDR3. The J gene is TRBJ2-2, the V gene TRBV6-5; possibly TRBD1 or TRBD2 for D (5 bases each). V lost 0 bases to trimming and J lost 5 bases, with 7 bases between them. The germline gives CDR1 MNHEY, CDR2 SVGAGI. There are 14 residues in the CDR3. In DNA form, the CDR3 reads TGTGCCAGCAGTTACTCGAGGGGTACCGGGGAGCTGTTTTTT. This translates into CASSYSRGTGELFF.

The chain has TRBV27 and TRBJ2-1; D unresolved. CDR3 size: 13 residues. Germline V gene sequence: CDR1 MNHEY, CDR2 SMNVEV (reference sequence). The V end was cut by 6 bases, the J end by 7 bases, with 13 bases between. This CDR3 is CASSPTRNNEQFF. CDR3 nucleotide sequence: TGTGCCAGCAGCCCTACCCGGAATAATGAGCAGTTCTTC.

This chain uses TRBV7-9 with TRBJ2-7, with unresolved D. CDR1 is SEHNR, CDR2 FQNEAQ, per germline (reference sequence). V gave up 3 bases and J gave up 5 bases, with 8 bases separating them. This CDR3 spans 12 amino acids. For the CDR3, the DNA is TGTGCCAGCAGCTTCCCACAGCACGAGCAGTACTTC. It encodes CASSFPQHEQYF.

V usage is TRBV9 and J usage is TRBJ2-1; no firm D call. V lost 4 bases to trimming and J lost 3 bases, with 17 bases between them. Germline CDR1 is SGDLS and CDR2 is YYNGEE. The CDR3 is 16 residues long. The CDR3 spells CASSLHPPASYNEQFF. The DNA of the CDR3 is TGTGCCAGCAGCCTTCACCCTCCGGCGAGCTACAATGAGCAGTTCTTC. Based on the CDR3 plus reference TRBV9 and TRBJ2-1, the full variable domain is DSGVTQTPKHLITATGQRVTLRCSPRSGDLSVYWYQQSLDQGLQFLIQYYNGEERAKGNILERFSAQQFPDLHSELNLSSLELGDSALYFCASSLHPPASYNEQFFGPGTRLTVL.

In this sample, this clone turned up once. The chain has TRBV6-5 and TRBJ1-1; D is uncertain. V was shortened by 0 bases and J by 5 bases, with 7 bases between the two germline ends. Germline V lookup: CDR1 MNHEY, CDR2 SVGAGI. This CDR3 is built from 13 residues. CDR3 amino acids: CASSYSSETEAFF. CDR3 nucleotides: TGTGCCAGCAGTTACTCGAGCGAGACTGAAGCTTTCTTT.

This rearrangement joins TRBV6-1 to TRBJ2-1; 10 bases map to TRBD2. CDR1 is MNHNS and CDR2 is SASEGT in the germline V gene. The CDR3 is 15 amino acids. With 3 bases clipped from V and 4 bases from J, the junction kept 3 bases outside the gene matches. The CDR3 DNA follows: TGTGCCAGCAGTGATGGTAGCGGGAGGTACAATGAGCAGTTCTTC. Its protein product is CASSDGSGRYNEQFF.

The CDR3 reads CASSSTRTANTGELFF. CDR3 bases: TGTGCCAGCAGCTCCACCAGGACAGCGAACACCGGGGAGCTGTTTTTT. This sequence joins TRBV7-9 and TRBJ2-2; TRBD1 is a possible D gene (6 bases). The CDR3 spans 16 residues. Germline loops: CDR1 SEHNR, CDR2 FQNEAQ (reference sequence). V was cut by 4 bases and J by 0 bases, with 12 bases left in between.

The V and J genes are TRBV12-2 and TRBJ2-6; the table's D call, TRBD1, has no DNA check behind it. TRBV12-2 is termed a pseudogene. This CDR3 has 20 amino acids. CDR3: CASRWCRDRGRWNGANVLTF. In nucleotides, the CDR3 is TGTGCAAGTCGCTGGTGCCGGGACAGGGGGCGATGGAACGGGGCCAACGTCCTGACTTTC.

This chain links TRBV27 with TRBJ2-2; the D call may be TRBD1 or TRBD2 (6 bases each). Germline assignment: CDR1 MNHEY and CDR2 SMNVEV (reference sequence). The V end was cut by 2 bases, the J end by 4 bases, with 11 bases between. The CDR3 sequence is 15 residues long. The CDR3 loop is CASSLGGRRTGELFF. The CDR3 DNA is TGTGCCAGCAGTTTAGGGGGGCGGCGCACCGGGGAGCTGTTTTTT.

The V gene is TRBV6-5, the J gene TRBJ1-2, with D possibly matching TRBD1 (5 bases). Germline assignment: CDR1 MNHEY and CDR2 SVGAGI. Trimming left V 5 bases short and J 1 base short, with 11 bases between. This CDR3 has 14 residues. The chain's CDR3 is CASSTLDSNYGYTF. The CDR3 nucleotides are TGTGCCAGCAGTACCCTAGACAGTAACTATGGCTACACCTTC.

Turning to this clone: Distinct nucleotide sequences in the sample also encode this CDR3. The CDR3 nucleotides read TGTGCCAGTAGTATGGGAAGGAACACTGAAGCTTTCTTT. This sequence encodes CASSMGRNTEAFF. The chain joins TRBV19 to TRBJ1-1; D remains unclear. Germline V gives CDR1 LNHDA, CDR2 SQIVND (reference sequence). CDR3 size: 13 residues. Between the trimmed V and J ends, which lost 3 bases and 1 base, there was a span of 6 bases.

This CDR3 reads CASSLPLRAEGETQYF. CDR3 nucleotide sequence: TGTGCCAGCAGCTTACCACTTAGGGCCGAGGGGGAGACCCAGTACTTC. The chain uses TRBV7-6 and TRBJ2-5; D assignment may be TRBD1 or TRBD2 (5 bases each). The CDR3 is made up of 16 amino acids. CDR1 and CDR2 (germline): SGHVS, FNYEAQ. Trimming pared 2 bases from V and 5 bases from J, leaving 18 bases between.

The CDR3 nucleotides read TGTGCCAGCAGTGGGACTAGCGGGATTAGCGGTGAGCAGTTCTTC. Protein sequence: CASSGTSGISGEQFF. The chain is built from TRBV28 and TRBJ2-1; 13 nucleotides match TRBD2. CDR3 length: 15 amino acids. V lost 5 bases and J lost 9; bases outside the gene matches: 7. Germline CDR1 and CDR2: MDHEN and SYDVKM. Full variable domain (remainder filled in from reference TRBV28 and TRBJ2-1): DVKVTQSSRYLVKRTGEKVFLECVQDMDHENMFWYRQDPGLGLRLIYFSYDVKMKEKGDIPEGYSVSREKKERFSLILESASTNQTSMYLCASSGTSGISGEQFFGPGTRLTVL.